This T cell receptor (beta chain) was recorded in a study of radiation and T cells in renal cell carcinoma. Study summary: Nephrectomy followed 15 Gy stereotactic body radiation by 4 weeks. Points from the study as a whole: In blood, top tumor clones expanded by 2 weeks, shrinking by 4. No pretreatment tumor biopsies were available for baseline clonotypes.

Time point noted: baseline pretreatment blood. Regarding treatment: 15 Gy SBRT to primary tumor, nephrectomy 4 weeks later. This renal cell carcinoma was of the clear cell type. This CDR3 region has 18 residues. Generated by immunoSEQ multiplex PCR, the TCRdb table keeps only in-frame clones and is missing some. Of 150,000 or so clones in the sample, about nine tenths were seen once. Comments on this clone: Antigen specificity is unknown.

Sequences were derived from blood, sampled from a patient whose treatment included radiotherapy and nephrectomy. The rearrangement uses TRBV21-1 and TRBJ2-2; TRBD2 was called by the table and not checked on the DNA. TRBV21-1 corresponds to a pseudogene. This TCR came from a woman in her 70s with renal cell carcinoma. This chain's CDR3 is CASRHPCGGHTYTGELFF. The CDR3 region has the DNA TGTGCCAGCCGCCACCCTTGCGGGGGACATACTTACACCGGGGAGCTGTTTTTT.